This T cell receptor beta chain was sequenced during a study of cytomegalovirus exposure and HLA in healthy donors. In the case of this clone: Its cognate antigen is unknown.

Whole-study findings and limits: A few chains linked to CMV were shown in vitro to be specific for CMV antigens. TCR clusters originating in the first cohort tended to co-occur in the 100 to 150 validation repertoires, according to a later analysis. Most TCR sequences were seen very rarely across donors, but some public TCRs occurred in many.

The roughly 120-subject validation cohort, separate from the approximately 630-subject first cohort, included the donors. There are 17 residues in the CDR3. The germline CDR1 and CDR2 sequences are MDHEN and SYDVKM. The trim removed 3 bases at V and 2 bases at J, leaving 11 bases unmatched. Clones were sequenced by immunoSEQ multiplex PCR, and TCRdb holds only the in-frame ones, with some missing. The repertoire holds 250,000 to 400,000 clones, with roughly 90% as singletons. The sequenced sample consisted of PBMCs. J is TRBJ2-7 and V is TRBV28; 9 bases are a match to TRBD2. The receptor was derived from a woman between 25 and 40 years old in good health and CMV-seropositive. The CDR3 region is CASSFGLWREGPYEQYF. In DNA, the CDR3 is TGTGCCAGCAGTTTTGGCCTCTGGCGGGAGGGCCCCTACGAGCAGTACTTC.